The 20 T cell receptor beta chains given below trace back to one sample, sequenced in a study of beta chain features in type 1 diabetes. Study outcomes and limitations: TCRB CDR3 length was moderately but significantly reduced in all four CD4+ subsets of Type 1 diabetes patients.

The sequenced template was cDNA made from the entire isolated RNA. Method: immunoSEQ multiplex PCR; TCRdb's copy keeps in-frame clones and lacks some. In the table there are some 700,000 clones, roughly an eighth of which are singletons. Their antigens are not known. Material: naive CD4+ T cells from blood. The receptors here all came from a man in his late teens or twenties with type 1 diabetes.

This clone was recorded a few times. V usage is TRBV2 and J usage is TRBJ2-2, with a tentative D call TRBD2 (6 bases). V was pared by 7 bases and J by 4 bases, with 10 bases between. Germline V gene data show CDR1 as SNHLY and CDR2 as FYNNEI. The CDR3 extends over 13 amino acids. In nucleotides, the CDR3 is TGTGCCAGCAATCTCGGGGGCACCGGGGAGCTGTTTTTT. Translating gives CASNLGGTGELFF.

In this sample, this clone turned up a few times. The chain employs TRBV25-1 and TRBJ1-1; a possible D gene is TRBD1 (5 bases). V shed 5 bases and J shed 8 bases, with 9 bases lying between them. CDR1 and CDR2 (germline): MGHDK, SYGVNS. The CDR3 contains 11 residues. The CDR3 is CASSRQSEAFF. The CDR3, as DNA: TGTGCCAGCAGTAGACAGTCCGAAGCTTTCTTT.

This chain connects TRBV10-3 to TRBJ1-6, with unresolved D. Germline CDR1 reads ENHRY; CDR2 reads SYGVKD. With 7 bases removed from V and 5 bases from J, the gap between germline ends came to 9 bases. The CDR3 spans 13 residues. CDR3 sequence (DNA): TGTGCCATCACTCAGGACCATAATTCACCCCTCCACTTT. Its protein is CAITQDHNSPLHF.

The chain is built from TRBV28 and TRBJ2-7; TRBD1 might be the D (5 bases). Germline values: CDR1 MDHEN, CDR2 SYDVKM. This CDR3 comprises 14 residues. V was cut by 6 bases and J by 6 bases, with 18 bases left in between. The DNA for the CDR3 is TGTGCCAGCAGCTACCCAGGGTTAGAAGGCGAGCAGTACTTC. Its translation: CASSYPGLEGEQYF.

This chain uses TRBV25-1 with TRBJ1-1, with a tentative D call TRBD1 (5 bases). The CDR3 extends over 13 amino acids. The germline V gene encodes CDR1 MGHDK and CDR2 SYGVNS. Trimming cost V 2 bases and J 2 bases, with 6 bases left between them. This chain's CDR3 is CASSEGANTEAFF. CDR3 DNA sequence: TGTGCCAGCAGTGAAGGGGCAAACACTGAAGCTTTCTTT.

There are a few counts of this clone. This CDR3 is CASSQDRPKGGETQYF. DNA of the CDR3: TGTGCCAGCAGCCAAGATCGGCCGAAGGGAGGCGAGACCCAGTACTTC. The rearrangement links TRBV14 to TRBJ2-5; D is possibly TRBD2 (6 bases). Trimming left V 0 bases short and J 5 bases short, with 16 bases between. Germline values: CDR1 SGHDN, CDR2 FVKESK. There are 16 residues in the CDR3.

The chain links TRBV5-1 to TRBJ1-2; 8 bases agree with TRBD1. Germline V lookup: CDR1 SGHRS, CDR2 YFSETQ. The CDR3 consists of 16 residues. Trimming at V came to 4 bases and at J to 0 bases, leaving 8 bases not matched to a gene. CDR3 bases: TGCGCCAGCAGCAGTGATGGGACAGGACCTAACTATGGCTACACCTTC. It specifies CASSSDGTGPNYGYTF.

The chain combines TRBV9 with TRBJ1-1, with TRBD1 matching 9 bases. The CDR3 runs to 17 residues. J gave up 1 base and V 2 bases, and 9 bases lay outside the gene matches. Germline V gives CDR1 SGDLS, CDR2 YYNGEE. CDR3 sequence reads: CASSVAPLGQGNTEAFF. DNA of the CDR3: TGTGCCAGCAGCGTCGCCCCCCTGGGACAGGGGAACACTGAAGCTTTCTTT. Using reference TRBV9 and TRBJ1-1 for the parts outside the CDR3, the full variable domain is DSGVTQTPKHLITATGQRVTLRCSPRSGDLSVYWYQQSLDQGLQFLIQYYNGEERAKGNILERFSAQQFPDLHSELNLSSLELGDSALYFCASSVAPLGQGNTEAFFGQGTRLTVV.

This chain connects TRBV11-1 to TRBJ2-7; 9 bases agree with TRBD1. The CDR3 contains 16 residues. V shed 3 bases and J 6 bases; nucleotides not matched to a gene: 12. Germline V gene sequence: CDR1 SGHAT, CDR2 FQDESV (reference sequence). CDR3 residues: CASSFQWGQGVGEQYF. The CDR3 nucleotides are TGTGCCAGCAGCTTTCAGTGGGGACAGGGAGTAGGCGAGCAGTACTTC.

The J gene is TRBJ1-1, the V gene TRBV7-2, with D possibly being TRBD1 (6 bases). The CDR3 has 17 residues. CDR1 is SGHTA, CDR2 FQGNSA, per germline. The V gene lost 0 bases and the J gene lost 0 bases, with 14 bases spanning the gap. The CDR3 nucleotides read TGTGCCAGCAGCTTAGCCGGGGGGCACAGCATGAACACTGAAGCTTTCTTT. Residues: CASSLAGGHSMNTEAFF.

This clone was found a few times. The chain is built from TRBV30 and TRBJ1-1; D uncertain. V was clipped by 4 bases and J by 1 base, with 4 bases between them. The germline V gene has CDR1 GTSNPN and CDR2 SVGIG (reference sequence). CDR3 length: 11 residues. The CDR3 nucleotides read TGTGCCTGGATGGCGAACACTGAAGCTTTCTTT. Protein sequence: CAWMANTEAFF.

V and J are TRBV5-1 and TRBJ2-6; D is possibly TRBD1 (6 bases). V shed 7 bases and J shed 0 bases, with 14 bases lying between them. Germline lookup yields CDR1 SGHRS and CDR2 YFSETQ. The CDR3 spans 16 residues. The CDR3 DNA sequence: TGCGCCAGCGAGTATGGACAGACCTCTGGGGCCAACGTCCTGACTTTC. It codes for CASEYGQTSGANVLTF.

This sequence joins TRBV7-9 and TRBJ1-4, with D unresolved. V gave up 5 bases and J gave up 7 bases, with 11 bases separating them. The CDR3 is 13 amino acids. Per the germline V gene, CDR1 is SEHNR and CDR2 is FQNEAQ (reference sequence). Written as DNA, the CDR3 is TGTGCCAGCAGCATCTCCGCGGGTGAAAAACTGTTTTTT. It specifies CASSISAGEKLFF.

The rearrangement uses TRBV7-9 and TRBJ1-2, with a possible D match to TRBD1 (5 bases). Trimming stripped 3 bases from V and 2 bases from J, with 16 bases between. The CDR3 contains 16 residues. Germline values: CDR1 SEHNR, CDR2 FQNEAQ (reference sequence). The CDR3 DNA is TGTGCCAGCAGCTTGGGGAGCGCAGGGAGAAACTATGGCTACACCTTC. This codes for CASSLGSAGRNYGYTF.

The chain uses TRBV27 and TRBJ1-1; D gene ambiguous. This CDR3 is 16 amino acids long. Trimming took off 8 bases at V and 0 bases at J, with 19 bases between the two ends. Germline loops: CDR1 MNHEY, CDR2 SMNVEV (reference sequence). The CDR3 loop is CASRRGSLSLNTEAFF. The CDR3, as DNA: TGTGCCAGCCGGCGGGGATCGCTTTCCTTGAACACTGAAGCTTTCTTT.

The gene calls are TRBV6-1 and TRBJ1-3; D unresolved. The germline gives CDR1 MNHNS, CDR2 SASEGT. Between the trimmed V and J ends, which lost 2 bases and 2 bases, there was a span of 1 base. The CDR3 has 12 residues. The CDR3 sequence is CASSETGNTIYF. CDR3 nucleotides: TGTGCCAGCAGTGAAACTGGAAACACCATATATTTT.

There are a few counts of this clone. J is TRBJ2-5 and V is TRBV10-3; TRBD2 might be the D (7 bases). The V end was cut by 0 bases, the J end by 1 base, with 12 bases between. Germline V gene sequence: CDR1 ENHRY, CDR2 SYGVKD. This CDR3 has 16 residues. The CDR3 sequence is CAISESIRGAQETQYF. DNA for the CDR3: TGTGCCATCAGTGAGTCGATTCGGGGGGCCCAAGAGACCCAGTACTTC.

The chain combines TRBV5-1 with TRBJ1-4, with a tentative D call TRBD1 (5 bases). This CDR3 has 16 residues. CDR1 and CDR2 from the germline V gene are SGHRS and YFSETQ. V was cut by 0 bases and J by 5 bases, with 14 bases left in between. CDR3 loop: CASSLEGTYLNEKLFF. CDR3 DNA: TGCGCCAGCAGCTTGGAAGGGACCTACTTAAATGAAAAACTGTTTTTT.

This clone was counted a few times. DNA for the CDR3: TGTGCCAGCAGTGAATCCCGGGACAGTCTGAATAGCAATCAGCCCCAGCATTTT. This codes for CASSESRDSLNSNQPQHF. This chain connects TRBV6-1 to TRBJ1-5, with 7 bases identical to TRBD1. Per germline, CDR1 MNHNS and CDR2 SASEGT. The CDR3 is 18 amino acids. Trimming at V came to 2 bases and at J to 0 bases, leaving 10 bases not matched to a gene.

The genes are TRBV2 and TRBJ2-6; either TRBD1 or TRBD2 may fit D (8 bases each). V was clipped by 9 bases and J by 0 bases, with 18 bases between them. The length of the CDR3 is 17 residues. Germline V gene lookup returns CDR1 SNHLY and CDR2 FYNNEI. CDR3 amino acids: CASSGDRLTSGANVLTF. The CDR3 DNA reads TGTGCCAGTAGCGGGGACAGGCTCACCTCTGGGGCCAACGTCCTGACTTTC.